This TCR beta chain came from a study of cytomegalovirus exposure and HLA in healthy donors. Points from the study as a whole: Most CMV-associated TCR beta chains were later found to appear HLA-restricted. A reported reduction in N-insertions relative to the roughly 640-donor mean was seen in an Asian-associated ancestry cluster in a later analysis.

The CDR3 spans 14 residues. With V trimmed by 5 bases and J by 4 bases, 6 bases remained unmatched. Looked up from germline, CDR1 is MNHNS and CDR2 is SASEGT. This PCR relied on a set of 60 Vbeta primers and 13 Jbeta primers. How the authors handled the data: Later reanalysis found 80 million or so unique TCR beta chains, 10 million to 12 million of them shared. Only in-frame clones appear in the TCRdb table, and some are missing; sequencing was by immunoSEQ multiplex PCR. V and J calls and clone size follow that table, whereas D and trimming were derived from the DNA. Counted here are more than 100,000 clones, approximately 8.9% occurring once; the ten biggest clones make up about 6.7%. There were likely unrecorded immune exposures, though donors were nominally healthy when sampled. This clone was seen more than once but under ten times. The antigen is undetermined.

Sequenced input: PBMCs. The chain uses TRBV6-1 and TRBJ1-1, with 8 nucleotides matching TRBD1. This TCR came from a woman between 35 and 50 years old in good health and CMV-seropositive. CDR3 loop: CASSTTGGGTEAFF. The CDR3 nucleotides read TGTGCCAGCAGTACAACAGGGGGAGGCACTGAAGCTTTCTTT.